Listed below are T cell receptor beta chains from one sample, sequenced in a study of CD8 T cells in ankylosing spondylitis. From the 5' RACE reads, TCRdb called clonotypes with MiXCR, one entry per CDR3 protein. The profile shows about 150,000 distinct CDR3 sequences, 7% to 8% of them singletons. Input material: blood, either unsorted or a sorted T cell fraction (not recorded which). These receptors all stem from a female donor with ankylosing spondylitis or in good health (not recorded which). Each CDR3 is given with its conserved first and last residue. The D gene is left open where the match is weak. Clone size, where shown, is once, few, many, or a class for clones that have expanded.

j_gene,len,abundance,d_gene,v_gene,CDR3aa,CDR3nt
TRBJ1-2,20,few,TRBD1,TRBV11-2,CASSPRGVGQGVTPIDGYTF,TGTGCCAGCAGCCCTAGAGGTGTAGGACAGGGGGTAACACCGATAGATGGCTACACCTTC
TRBJ1-1,16,many,TRBD1,TRBV12-3/TRBV12-4,CASSSGTGLGNTEAFF,TGTGCCAGCAGTTCCGGGACAGGGTTGGGGAACACTGAAGCTTTCTTT
TRBJ1-2,17,few,NA,TRBV5-6,CASSLSSLRQANYGYTF,TGTGCCAGCAGCTTGTCCAGTCTCCGACAGGCTAACTATGGCTACACCTTC
TRBJ2-7,16,many,TRBD2,TRBV14,CASSQGLAGVNYEQYF,TGTGCCAGCAGCCAAGGACTAGCGGGGGTGAACTACGAGCAGTACTTC
TRBJ2-1,15,few,TRBD2,TRBV2,CASSEFSGGSGEQFF,TGTGCCAGCAGTGAATTCAGCGGGGGGTCAGGTGAGCAGTTCTTC
TRBJ1-1,11,many,NA,TRBV5-4,CASSLESEAFF,TGTGCCAGCAGCTTGGAATCTGAAGCTTTCTTT
TRBJ2-3,15,NA,TRBD2,TRBV7-2,CVSSLGLAGADTQYF,TGTGTCAGCAGCTTGGGTCTAGCGGGGGCAGATACGCAGTATTTT
TRBJ2-1,17,many,NA,TRBV5-1,CASSLGRGPISYNEQFF,TGCGCCAGCAGCTTGGGTAGGGGCCCGATCTCCTACAATGAGCAGTTCTTC
TRBJ2-2,11,many,NA,TRBV24-1,CATGNTGELFF,TGTGCCACCGGGAACACCGGGGAGCTGTTTTTT
TRBJ2-5,19,many,TRBD2,TRBV4-1,CASSQDRLAGGPRQETQYF,TGCGCCAGCAGCCAAGATAGGCTAGCGGGGGGGCCGAGGCAAGAGACCCAGTACTTC
TRBJ1-2,18,many,TRBD1,TRBV7-8,CASSRVGSGQAQYYGYTF,TGTGCCAGCAGCCGGGTGGGGTCCGGACAGGCCCAATACTATGGCTACACCTTC